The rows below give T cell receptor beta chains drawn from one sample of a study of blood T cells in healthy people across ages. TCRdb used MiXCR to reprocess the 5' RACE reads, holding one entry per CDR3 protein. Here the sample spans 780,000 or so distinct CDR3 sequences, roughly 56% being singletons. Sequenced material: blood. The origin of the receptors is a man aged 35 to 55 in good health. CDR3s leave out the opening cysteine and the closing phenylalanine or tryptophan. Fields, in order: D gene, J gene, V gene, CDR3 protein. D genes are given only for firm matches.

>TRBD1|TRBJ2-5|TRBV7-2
ASSTRQGAETQY
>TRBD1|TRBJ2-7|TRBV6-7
ASSYCHSTGDRALYEQY
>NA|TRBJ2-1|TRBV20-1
SASSSVGYNEQF
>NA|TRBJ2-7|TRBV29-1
SVVDGSSYEQY
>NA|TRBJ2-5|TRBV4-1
ASSQPLGPTVGETQY
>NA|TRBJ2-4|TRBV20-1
SARRGKGGGSKNIQY
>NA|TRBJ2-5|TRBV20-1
SARFGRGKNEQY
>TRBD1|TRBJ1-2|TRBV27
ASTKQGGNYGYT
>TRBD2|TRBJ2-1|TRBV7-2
ASSRLAGGLDEQF
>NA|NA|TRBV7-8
ASSLEVLRVYEQY
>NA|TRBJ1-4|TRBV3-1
ASSQAAGRSHEKLF
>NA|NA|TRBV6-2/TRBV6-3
ASSYEDYEQY
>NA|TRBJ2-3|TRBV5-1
ASTRQY
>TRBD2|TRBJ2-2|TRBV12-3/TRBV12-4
ASSLVPHMGLAGSVGELF
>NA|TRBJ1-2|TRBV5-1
ASSLGRYGYT
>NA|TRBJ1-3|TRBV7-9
ASSLAGFGNTIY
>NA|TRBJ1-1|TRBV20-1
SARSHLNTEAF
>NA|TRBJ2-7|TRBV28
ASSLTRGTYEQY
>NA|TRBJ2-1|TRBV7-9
ASSLYRDSLQNEQF
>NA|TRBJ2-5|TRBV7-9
ASSLTERGMKTQY
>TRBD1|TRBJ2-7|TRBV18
ASSPTGGYYEQY
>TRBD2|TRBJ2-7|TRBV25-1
ASSGRLVSGRESYEQY
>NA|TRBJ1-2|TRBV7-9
ASNLEEDGYT
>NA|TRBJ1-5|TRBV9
ASSQTQGNQPQH
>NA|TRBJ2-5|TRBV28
ASSQSLGLGSTLDNEQY
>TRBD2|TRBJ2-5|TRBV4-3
ASSQEGLAVETQY
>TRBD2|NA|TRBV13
ASSSDLAGGPYEQY
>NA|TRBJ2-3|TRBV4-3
ASSQDSTNLDTQY
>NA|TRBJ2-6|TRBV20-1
SASPLGANVLT
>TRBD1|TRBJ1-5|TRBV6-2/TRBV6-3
ASSSRTGRERQPQH
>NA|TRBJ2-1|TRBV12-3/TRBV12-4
ASSYTGTSLF
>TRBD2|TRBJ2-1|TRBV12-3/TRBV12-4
ASSSQALAGAYNEQF
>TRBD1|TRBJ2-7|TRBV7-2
ASSPTHRGRVTYEQY
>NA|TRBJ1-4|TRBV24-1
ATSDLTGSNEKLF
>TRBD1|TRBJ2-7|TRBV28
ASSIPGTDLVEQY
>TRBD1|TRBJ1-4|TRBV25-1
ASGDRQGSNEKLF
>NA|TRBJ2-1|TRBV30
AWSRATYNEQF
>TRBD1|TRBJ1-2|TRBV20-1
SAFQGAIAVSGYT
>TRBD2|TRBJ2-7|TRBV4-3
ASSQDQPGGEQY
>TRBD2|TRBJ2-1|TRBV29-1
SVGTRRETQF
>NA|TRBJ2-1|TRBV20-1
SASWGTARNNEQF
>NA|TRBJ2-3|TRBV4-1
ANSQDFPDTQY
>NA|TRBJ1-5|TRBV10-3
AISESERDQPQH
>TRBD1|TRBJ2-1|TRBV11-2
ASSLDYGTVYIVQF
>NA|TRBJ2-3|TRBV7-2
ASSSQGGLQKY
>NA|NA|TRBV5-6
ASSFSWGEQY
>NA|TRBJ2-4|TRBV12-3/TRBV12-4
ASSLTAKNIQY
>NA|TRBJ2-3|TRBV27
ASSLWAVTSTDTQY
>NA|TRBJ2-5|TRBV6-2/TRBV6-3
ASSYSSSVSGDQETQY
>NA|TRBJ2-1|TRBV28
ASSLIGGKHNEQF
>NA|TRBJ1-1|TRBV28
ASSFPGLQSGTEAF
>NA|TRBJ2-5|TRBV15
ATSRDRAAETQY
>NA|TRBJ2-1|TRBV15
ATSRVQDNEQF
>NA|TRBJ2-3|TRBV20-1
SALIGETSTDTQY